This is a list of T cell receptor beta chains from one sample in a study of blood T cell repertoires in COVID-19. The table came from immunoSEQ multiplex PCR; TCRdb's copy has only in-frame clones and leaves some out. The data show about 120,000 clones, around 87% seen once. The sample was peripheral blood. These receptors came from a woman between 65 and 79 years old with acute or convalescent COVID-19. The CDR3 runs from the conserved cysteine through the conserved F or W. A D gene is named only where the DNA matches it firmly. Clone size, where shown, is once, few, many, or a class for clones that have expanded.

>TRBV28|once|NA|12|TRBJ1-2
TGTGCCAGCAGTTTACCCCCGCAGGGCTACACCTTC
CASSLPPQGYTF
>TRBV29-1|NA|TRBD1|14|TRBJ2-7
TGCAGCGTTGAACCCGGGACAGGGGTATACGAGCAGTACTTC
CSVEPGTGVYEQYF
>TRBV11-2|NA|TRBD1|14|TRBJ1-2
TGTGCCAGCAGCCCCGGGACAGGGGGCCGGGGCTACACCTTC
CASSPGTGGRGYTF
>TRBV18|NA|NA|16|TRBJ1-3
TGTGCCAGCTCACCACCCCAGATAATCTCTGGAAACACCATATATTTT
CASSPPQIISGNTIYF
>TRBV5-1|NA|TRBD1|13|TRBJ2-7
TGCGCCAGCAGCGGGGGACAGGGCTACGAGCAGTACTTC
CASSGGQGYEQYF
>TRBV4-1|NA|TRBD1|15|TRBJ1-2
TGCGCCAGCAGCCAAGGGGACAGGCTTAACTATGGCTACACCTTC
CASSQGDRLNYGYTF
>TRBV4-1|NA|NA|16|TRBJ1-5
TGCGCCAGCAGCCAGCTACAGGGTCAGGGCAATCAGCCCCAGCATTTT
CASSQLQGQGNQPQHF
>TRBV7-9|NA|TRBD1|15|TRBJ1-3
TGTGCCAGCAGCCCCGGCAGGGGGCTTGGAAACACCATATATTTT
CASSPGRGLGNTIYF
>TRBV10-3|NA|TRBD2|14|TRBJ2-3
TGTGCCATCAGTTACGGGGGGGCAACAGATACGCAGTATTTT
CAISYGGATDTQYF
>TRBV30|NA|NA|14|TRBJ1-5
TGTGCCTGGTCTGGAGCCCCACAGGTCGGACCCCAGCATTTT
CAWSGAPQVGPQHF
>TRBV27|NA|NA|14|TRBJ1-2
TGTGCCAGCAGTTTATCATCGGGGGTTGATGGCTACACCTTC
CASSLSSGVDGYTF
>TRBV5-1|once|NA|16|TRBJ2-2
TGCGCCAGCAGCCAGGCACGAGGGTGGAACACCGGGGAGCTGTTTTTT
CASSQARGWNTGELFF
>TRBV18|NA|NA|13|TRBJ1-5
TGTGCCAGCTCAGGGGGGGGTGGTCAGCCCCAGCATTTT
CASSGGGGQPQHF
>TRBV24-1|NA|TRBD1|15|TRBJ2-7
TGTGCCACCAGTGATTCCCGGACAGGGGACTACGAGCAGTACTTC
CATSDSRTGDYEQYF
>TRBV14|few|NA|13|TRBJ2-7
TGTGCCAGCAGCTTTGGACAGCTCCGCGAGCAGTACTTC
CASSFGQLREQYF
>TRBV4-1|NA|NA|15|TRBJ2-2
TGCGCCAGCAGCCAACCGACTAGTCTCAGCGGGGAGCTGTTTTTT
CASSQPTSLSGELFF
>TRBV6-5|NA|TRBD1|14|TRBJ1-2
TGTGCCAGCAGTTTACGACAGGGAAGGGATGGCTACACCTTC
CASSLRQGRDGYTF
>TRBV3-1/TRBV3-2|NA|NA|15|TRBJ1-2
TGTGCCAGCAGCCAAGAAGGAGTTCCCAACTATGGCTACACCTTC
CASSQEGVPNYGYTF
>TRBV5-4|NA|TRBD2|17|TRBJ2-2
TGTGCCAGCAGCTTAGGTAGCGGGGGATCGAACACCGGGGAGCTGTTTTTT
CASSLGSGGSNTGELFF
>TRBV19|once|NA|16|TRBJ1-5
TGTGCCAGTGGCCGGGACGGGGGAGCTAGCAATCAGCCCCAGCATTTT
CASGRDGGASNQPQHF
>TRBV3-1/TRBV3-2|once|TRBD1|14|TRBJ1-4
TGTGCCAGCAGCCAAGCAGGGGGCATGGAAAAACTGTTTTTT
CASSQAGGMEKLFF
>TRBV19|NA|TRBD1|14|TRBJ1-4
TGTGCCAGTAGTTTTGGACAGGGGACCGAAAAACTGTTTTTT
CASSFGQGTEKLFF
>TRBV10-3|NA|NA|14|TRBJ2-5
TGTGCCATCCGACAAGAAGGCAATGGGGAGACCCAGTACTTC
CAIRQEGNGETQYF
>TRBV10-1|NA|TRBD1|12|TRBJ2-7
TGCGCCAGCAGTCCCCCGGGACAGGGTCCTACCTTC
CASSPPGQGPTF
>TRBV7-9|NA|TRBD2|15|TRBJ2-2
TGTGCCAGCAGCCCCCTAGCGGGGGGGCCCGGGGAGCTGTTTTTT
CASSPLAGGPGELFF
>TRBV4-1|NA|TRBD1|14|TRBJ1-1
TGCGCCAGCAGCCCGTACGACAGGGGGATTGAAGCTTTCTTT
CASSPYDRGIEAFF
>TRBV19|NA|NA|13|TRBJ2-2
TGTGCCAGTAGTCTCGGGATTACCGGGGAGCTGTTTTTT
CASSLGITGELFF
>TRBV2|NA|NA|16|TRBJ1-1
TGTGCCAGCAGTGAATTCCCACCGGGAAGGAACACTGAAGCTTTCTTT
CASSEFPPGRNTEAFF
>TRBV30|NA|NA|13|TRBJ1-3
TGTGCCTGGAGTCCACAGCCTGGAAACACCATATATTTT
CAWSPQPGNTIYF
>TRBV28|NA|TRBD1|14|TRBJ1-4
TGTGCCAGCAACGCGGGACAGGGGTTTGAAAAACTGTTTTTT
CASNAGQGFEKLFF
>TRBV6-1|NA|TRBD1|16|TRBJ2-3
TGTGCCAGCAGTGAGTCGGGACAGGGGGCGTGGGATACGCAGTATTTT
CASSESGQGAWDTQYF
>TRBV30|NA|TRBD1|15|TRBJ1-1
TGTGCCTGGAGTGCCCTGCAGGGGGCGGGCACTGAAGCTTTCTTT
CAWSALQGAGTEAFF
>TRBV30|NA|NA|12|TRBJ2-7
TGTGCCTTCGACACAGGCCCGTACGAGCAGTACTTC
CAFDTGPYEQYF
>TRBV9|NA|TRBD2|13|TRBJ2-5
TGTGCCAGCAGCGGGGAGGGCCAAGAGACCCAGTACTTC
CASSGEGQETQYF
>TRBV19|NA|NA|12|TRBJ2-1
TGTGCCAGTAGTATAGGAGGTTATGAGCAGTTCTTC
CASSIGGYEQFF
>TRBV3-1/TRBV3-2|NA|NA|15|TRBJ2-2
TGTGCCAGCAGCCAAGGAGGGGGGGCCACCGGGGAGCTGTTTTTT
CASSQGGGATGELFF
>TRBV28|NA|NA|14|TRBJ1-6
TGTGCCAGCAGTTCTGACAGTTTTGATTCACCCCTCCACTTT
CASSSDSFDSPLHF
>TRBV29-1|NA|TRBD1|14|TRBJ1-1
TGCAGCGTTGAGAGACAGGGGGCCGGGACTGAAGCTTTCTTT
CSVERQGAGTEAFF
>TRBV4-2|NA|NA|17|TRBJ1-5
TGTGCCAGCAGCCAAGAACACAGGGTGGCATTTAGTCAGCCCCAGCATTTT
CASSQEHRVAFSQPQHF
>TRBV6-6|NA|TRBD1|14|TRBJ2-1
TGTGCCAGCGGGGACAGGGACACCTACAATGAGCAGTTCTTC
CASGDRDTYNEQFF
>TRBV2|NA|TRBD1|14|TRBJ1-5
TGTGCCAGCCAACCGGGACAGGTCGGACAGCCCCAGCATTTT
CASQPGQVGQPQHF
>TRBV2|NA|NA|15|TRBJ2-6
TGTGCCAGCAGGACAGCCAGCTCTGGGGCCAACGTCCTGACTTTC
CASRTASSGANVLTF
>TRBV5-4|NA|NA|14|TRBJ2-5
TGTGCCAGCAGCTTGGTAGGGGCCCGGGAGACCCAGTACTTC
CASSLVGARETQYF
>TRBV15|NA|NA|14|TRBJ1-2
TGTGCCACCAGCGTACGACGGGGAAACTATGGCTACACCTTC
CATSVRRGNYGYTF
>TRBV28|once|TRBD2|16|TRBJ2-2
TGTGCCAGCAGTTCCCACGGACTAGCGAGCACCGGGGAGCTGTTTTTT
CASSSHGLASTGELFF
>TRBV12-3/TRBV12-4|NA|NA|11|TRBJ1-1
TGTGCCAGCAGTTTGTCCGGTGAAGCTTTCTTT
CASSLSGEAFF
>TRBV3-1/TRBV3-2|NA|NA|12|TRBJ1-1
TGTGCCAGCAGCCAAGAGAGGCGCGGAGCTTTCTTT
CASSQERRGAFF
>TRBV6-6|few|NA|12|TRBJ2-5
TGTGCCAGCAGTTATTCTCGAGAGACCCAGTACTTC
CASSYSRETQYF
>TRBV2|NA|NA|13|TRBJ2-2
TGTGCCAGTAGGGGCTTTAACACCGGGGAGCTGTTTTTT
CASRGFNTGELFF
>TRBV15|once|TRBD1|15|TRBJ2-1
TGTGCCACCAGCAAAACAGGGGGCCAGGGCGGTGAGCAGTTCTTC
CATSKTGGQGGEQFF
>TRBV28|NA|NA|14|TRBJ1-1
TGTGCCAGCAGTTTAACGGGGAGGAACACTGAAGCTTTCTTT
CASSLTGRNTEAFF
>TRBV7-9|few|NA|14|TRBJ2-1
TGTGCCAGCAGCTCGTCTTTCGGGTGGGATGAGCAGTTCTTC
CASSSSFGWDEQFF
>TRBV15|NA|NA|15|TRBJ1-1
TGTGCCACCAGCAGGATGGAGATCATGAACACTGAAGCTTTCTTT
CATSRMEIMNTEAFF